These T cell receptor beta chains were read from a single sample in a study of T cells in Graves' hyperthyroidism and ophthalmopathy. MiXCR, run by TCRdb on the multiplex PCR reads, gives a single entry per CDR3 protein. The repertoire holds 550,000 to 650,000 distinct CDR3 sequences, with about 14% as singletons. Sequencing was performed on blood. The receptors here all came from a woman younger than 45 with Graves' hyperthyroidism that later progressed to Graves' ophthalmopathy. Each CDR3 is given with its conserved first and last residue. D genes are given only for firm matches. Rows give clone size only sometimes, using once, few, many, or a class for an expanded clone.

v_call: TRBV24-1
j_call: TRBJ1-4
d_call: .
clone_size: medium-sized
cdr3_nt: TGTGCTGAGGGGACGGGGAATGAAAAACTGTTTTTT
cdr3_aa: CAEGTGNEKLFF

v_call: TRBV12-5
j_call: TRBJ2-2
d_call: .
clone_size: few
cdr3_nt: TGTGCTAGTGGTTTGGCAATACTTGGGGGCGAGAACACCGGGGAGCTGTTTTTT
cdr3_aa: CASGLAILGGENTGELFF

v_call: TRBV5-6
j_call: TRBJ2-5
d_call: TRBD2
clone_size: many
cdr3_nt: TGTGCCAGCAGCTTTAGCGGGACCCTCCAAGAGACCCAGTACTTC
cdr3_aa: CASSFSGTLQETQYF

v_call: TRBV24-1
j_call: TRBJ2-1
d_call: TRBD2
clone_size: many
cdr3_nt: TGTGCCACCAGTGATTTGCCGGCGGGAGGGGGGTACAATGAGCAGTTCTTC
cdr3_aa: CATSDLPAGGGYNEQFF

v_call: TRBV7-8
j_call: TRBJ1-4
d_call: .
clone_size: many
cdr3_nt: TGTGCCAGCAGCTTAGGGCCTGGCGGGGAAAAACTGTTTTTT
cdr3_aa: CASSLGPGGEKLFF

v_call: TRBV6-2/TRBV6-3
j_call: TRBJ2-5
d_call: TRBD2
clone_size: .
cdr3_nt: TGTGCCAGCAGCAACGAACCGACTAGCGGGAGGAAGACCCAGTACTTC
cdr3_aa: CASSNEPTSGRKTQYF

v_call: TRBV6-1
j_call: TRBJ2-3
d_call: .
clone_size: many
cdr3_nt: TGTGCCAGCAGTGAAGCGCGTCAGTCGACAGATACGCAGTATTTT
cdr3_aa: CASSEARQSTDTQYF

v_call: TRBV4-1
j_call: TRBJ1-5
d_call: .
clone_size: .
cdr3_nt: TGCGCCAGCAGCCAAGTGTCGAATCAGCCCCAGCATTTT
cdr3_aa: CASSQVSNQPQHF

v_call: TRBV11-2
j_call: TRBJ2-1
d_call: .
clone_size: .
cdr3_nt: TGTGCCAGCAGCTTAAGGGACCCTCCTGGGAGGTCCTACAATGAGCAGTTCTTC
cdr3_aa: CASSLRDPPGRSYNEQFF

v_call: TRBV19
j_call: TRBJ2-7
d_call: TRBD1
clone_size: many
cdr3_nt: TGTGCCAGTAGTCAACCTTCCGGGACAGGGTATGAGGAGCAGTACTTC
cdr3_aa: CASSQPSGTGYEEQYF

v_call: TRBV6-1
j_call: TRBJ1-2
d_call: .
clone_size: many
cdr3_nt: TGTGCCACGTACAGGGTTAACTATGGCTACACCTTC
cdr3_aa: CATYRVNYGYTF

v_call: TRBV6-1
j_call: TRBJ1-5
d_call: TRBD1
clone_size: many
cdr3_nt: TGTGCCAGTGGACAGGGCAACAATCAGCCCCAGCATTTT
cdr3_aa: CASGQGNNQPQHF

v_call: TRBV27
j_call: TRBJ1-1
d_call: TRBD1
clone_size: many
cdr3_nt: TGTGCCAGCAGTCTATCCGGGACAGGGAGTACTGAAGCTTTCTTT
cdr3_aa: CASSLSGTGSTEAFF

v_call: TRBV3-1
j_call: TRBJ2-1
d_call: .
clone_size: many
cdr3_nt: TGTGCCAGCAGCCAAGGGGGAGTGCTCAGCTCCTACAATGAGCAGTTCTTC
cdr3_aa: CASSQGGVLSSYNEQFF

v_call: TRBV6-1
j_call: TRBJ2-7
d_call: .
clone_size: many
cdr3_nt: TGTGCCAGCAGTAGGTACTCAGGGATATACGAGCAGTACTTC
cdr3_aa: CASSRYSGIYEQYF

v_call: TRBV7-9
j_call: TRBJ1-2
d_call: TRBD1
clone_size: few
cdr3_nt: TGTGCCAGCAGACCCTTAAGTGTGAAGTGGGGACAGGGGAACCGGAACTATGGCTACACCTTC
cdr3_aa: CASRPLSVKWGQGNRNYGYTF

v_call: TRBV7-6
j_call: TRBJ2-3
d_call: .
clone_size: .
cdr3_nt: TGTGCCAGCAGCTTACAATTTTCTGGCGCAGATACGCAGTATTTT
cdr3_aa: CASSLQFSGADTQYF

v_call: TRBV19
j_call: TRBJ2-7
d_call: .
clone_size: few
cdr3_nt: TGTGCCAGTCGGAGGGGGAGTAGGTACGAGCAGTACTTC
cdr3_aa: CASRRGSRYEQYF

v_call: TRBV19
j_call: TRBJ1-5
d_call: TRBD1
clone_size: few
cdr3_nt: TGTGCCAGTAGCAGGACAGGTCCCAATCAGCCCCAGCATTTT
cdr3_aa: CASSRTGPNQPQHF

v_call: TRBV12-3/TRBV12-4
j_call: TRBJ1-6
d_call: .
clone_size: .
cdr3_nt: TGTGCCAGCAGGTCAGGGAGCAATAATTCACCCCTCCACTTT
cdr3_aa: CASRSGSNNSPLHF

v_call: TRBV20-1
j_call: TRBJ1-4
d_call: .
clone_size: .
cdr3_nt: TGCAGTGCTTTTAGTGGAGCGGCCAACGAAAAACTGTTTTTT
cdr3_aa: CSAFSGAANEKLFF

v_call: TRBV18
j_call: TRBJ2-5
d_call: .
clone_size: many
cdr3_nt: TGTGCCAGCTCAGACCAAGAGACCCAGTACTTC
cdr3_aa: CASSDQETQYF

v_call: TRBV29-1
j_call: TRBJ1-3
d_call: TRBD1
clone_size: .
cdr3_nt: TGCAGCGTTACCGAGACAGGGATCGGAAACACCATATATTTT
cdr3_aa: CSVTETGIGNTIYF

v_call: TRBV6-1
j_call: TRBJ2-1
d_call: .
clone_size: .
cdr3_nt: TGTGCCAGCAGGGGATTGGGGGGGGGCGATGAGCAGTTCTTC
cdr3_aa: CASRGLGGGDEQFF

v_call: TRBV5-1
j_call: TRBJ2-7
d_call: .
clone_size: few
cdr3_nt: TGCGCCAGCAGCTTGGCGGACTTGGACGAGCAGTACTTC
cdr3_aa: CASSLADLDEQYF

v_call: TRBV6-2/TRBV6-3
j_call: TRBJ1-5
d_call: .
clone_size: many
cdr3_nt: TGTGCCAGCAGCAGGATCAATGGACAGCCCCAGCATTTT
cdr3_aa: CASSRINGQPQHF

v_call: TRBV12-3/TRBV12-4
j_call: TRBJ2-7
d_call: .
clone_size: many
cdr3_nt: TGTGCCAGCGGGGGGACAGCTAACTACTACGAGCAGTACTTC
cdr3_aa: CASGGTANYYEQYF

v_call: TRBV28
j_call: TRBJ2-5
d_call: TRBD2
clone_size: few
cdr3_nt: TGTGCCAGCAGGACTAGCGGGCTGGGATTTAGAGAGACCCAGTACTTC
cdr3_aa: CASRTSGLGFRETQYF

v_call: TRBV19
j_call: TRBJ2-7
d_call: TRBD2
clone_size: many
cdr3_nt: TGTGCCAGTTCTTTAGCGGGAGCGACCTACGAGCAGTACTTC
cdr3_aa: CASSLAGATYEQYF

v_call: TRBV7-9
j_call: TRBJ1-5
d_call: .
clone_size: .
cdr3_nt: TGTGCCAGCAGCGCCCCGGGAGAGGGATCGCCCCAGCATTTT
cdr3_aa: CASSAPGEGSPQHF

v_call: TRBV5-6
j_call: TRBJ1-2
d_call: .
clone_size: .
cdr3_nt: TGTGCCAGCAGCTTTTCCGCAGCTAGCTCCTATGGCTACACCTTC
cdr3_aa: CASSFSAASSYGYTF

v_call: TRBV6-1
j_call: TRBJ2-1
d_call: .
clone_size: .
cdr3_nt: TGTGCCAGCGGGGGGGGGGGGGGGCGAGGTGAGCAGTTCTTC
cdr3_aa: CASGGGGGRGEQFF

v_call: TRBV27
j_call: TRBJ1-2
d_call: TRBD1
clone_size: many
cdr3_nt: TGTGCCAGCAGTATGGGGACAGAGGACGTCTATGGCTACACCTTC
cdr3_aa: CASSMGTEDVYGYTF

v_call: TRBV5-1
j_call: TRBJ2-5
d_call: .
clone_size: many
cdr3_nt: TGCGCCAGCAGCTTGTGGGATTACCAAGAGACCCAGTACTTC
cdr3_aa: CASSLWDYQETQYF

v_call: TRBV11-2
j_call: TRBJ2-3
d_call: TRBD2
clone_size: many
cdr3_nt: TGTGCCAGCAGCCCGGGACTAGCGGGAGGTGGCGCAGATACGCAGTATTTT
cdr3_aa: CASSPGLAGGGADTQYF

v_call: TRBV29-1
j_call: TRBJ2-1
d_call: TRBD1
clone_size: few
cdr3_nt: TGCAGCGTTGGTACCCGGGACAGCTCCTACAATGAGCAGTTCTTC
cdr3_aa: CSVGTRDSSYNEQFF

v_call: TRBV4-1
j_call: TRBJ2-5
d_call: .
clone_size: many
cdr3_nt: TGCGCCAGCAGCCAAGGTGTGGGACACGTCCAAGAGACCCAGTACTTC
cdr3_aa: CASSQGVGHVQETQYF

v_call: TRBV28
j_call: TRBJ2-7
d_call: TRBD1
clone_size: .
cdr3_nt: TGTGCCAGCAGTGGACAGGGGATTGTTTACGAGCAGTACTTC
cdr3_aa: CASSGQGIVYEQYF

v_call: TRBV20-1
j_call: TRBJ2-7
d_call: .
clone_size: many
cdr3_nt: TGCAGTGCCCCCGGTCTGACCCTTTCTTACGAGCAGTACTTC
cdr3_aa: CSAPGLTLSYEQYF

v_call: TRBV27
j_call: TRBJ2-7
d_call: .
clone_size: many
cdr3_nt: TGTGCCAGCAGTCAAAGGGCCGCAGGGTACGAGCAGTACTTC
cdr3_aa: CASSQRAAGYEQYF

v_call: TRBV28
j_call: TRBJ2-1
d_call: .
clone_size: many
cdr3_nt: TGTGCTACTGACAGGAGCTCCTACAATGAGCAGTTCTTC
cdr3_aa: CATDRSSYNEQFF

v_call: TRBV20-1
j_call: TRBJ1-4
d_call: TRBD1
clone_size: many
cdr3_nt: TGCAGTGCCAAAAAGCCGGGACAGGGCCTTAGGGAACTGTTTTTT
cdr3_aa: CSAKKPGQGLRELFF

v_call: TRBV7-3
j_call: TRBJ2-5
d_call: .
clone_size: few
cdr3_nt: TGTGCCAGCAGCTTAGACGGGAGTGGGGAGACCCAGTACTTC
cdr3_aa: CASSLDGSGETQYF

v_call: TRBV9
j_call: TRBJ2-7
d_call: .
clone_size: .
cdr3_nt: TGTGCCAGCAGCCCCCGTGCCGGGGGCTACGAGCAGTACTTC
cdr3_aa: CASSPRAGGYEQYF

v_call: TRBV7-3
j_call: TRBJ1-1
d_call: .
clone_size: many
cdr3_nt: TGTGCCAGCAGCTTAGAGACGGGTCAAGCTTTCTTT
cdr3_aa: CASSLETGQAFF

v_call: TRBV2
j_call: TRBJ2-5
d_call: TRBD2
clone_size: many
cdr3_nt: TGTGCCAGCAGTGAACAGGGACTAGCGAAAGAGACCCAGTACTTC
cdr3_aa: CASSEQGLAKETQYF

v_call: TRBV29-1
j_call: TRBJ1-2
d_call: .
clone_size: .
cdr3_nt: TGCAGCGTTGGTGCAGGGCCCGCTAACTATGGCTACACCTTC
cdr3_aa: CSVGAGPANYGYTF